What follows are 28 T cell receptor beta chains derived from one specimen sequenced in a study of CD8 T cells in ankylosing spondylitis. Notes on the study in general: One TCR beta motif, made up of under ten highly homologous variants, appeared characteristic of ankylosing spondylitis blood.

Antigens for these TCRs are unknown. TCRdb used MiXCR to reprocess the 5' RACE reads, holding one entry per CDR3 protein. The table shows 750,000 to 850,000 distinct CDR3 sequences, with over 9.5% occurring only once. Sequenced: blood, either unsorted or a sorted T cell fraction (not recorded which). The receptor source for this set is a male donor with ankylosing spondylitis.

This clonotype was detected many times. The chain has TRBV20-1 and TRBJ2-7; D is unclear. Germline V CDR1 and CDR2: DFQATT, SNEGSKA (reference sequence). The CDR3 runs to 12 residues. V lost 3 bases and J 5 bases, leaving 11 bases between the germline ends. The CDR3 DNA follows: TGCAGTGCTAGTAGACCCGAAGACGAGCAGTACTTC. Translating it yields CSASRPEDEQYF.

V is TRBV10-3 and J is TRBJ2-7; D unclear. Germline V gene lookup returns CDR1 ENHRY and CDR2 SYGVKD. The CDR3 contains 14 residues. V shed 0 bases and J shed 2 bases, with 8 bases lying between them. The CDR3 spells CAISESPGTYEQYF. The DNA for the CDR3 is TGTGCCATCAGTGAGTCTCCGGGCACCTACGAGCAGTACTTC.

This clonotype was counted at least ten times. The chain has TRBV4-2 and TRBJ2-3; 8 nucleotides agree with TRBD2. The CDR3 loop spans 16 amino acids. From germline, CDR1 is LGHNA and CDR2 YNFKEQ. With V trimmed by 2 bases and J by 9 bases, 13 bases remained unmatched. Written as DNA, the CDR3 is TGTGCCAGCAGCCAACCCGGGCCGCGGGAGGTTACCACGCAGTATTTT. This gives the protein CASSQPGPREVTTQYF.

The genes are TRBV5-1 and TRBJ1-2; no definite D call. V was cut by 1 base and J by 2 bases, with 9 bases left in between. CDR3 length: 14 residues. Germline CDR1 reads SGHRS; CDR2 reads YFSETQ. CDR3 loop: CASSLYAENYGYTF. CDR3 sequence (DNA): TGCGCCAGCAGCTTGTATGCAGAAAACTATGGCTACACCTTC.

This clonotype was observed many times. The CDR3 DNA reads TGTGCCAGCAGCTTAGTTGGCGGGGGGGCCCCGGATACGCAGTATTTT. Amino acids: CASSLVGGGAPDTQYF. The rearrangement joins TRBV7-2 to TRBJ2-3, with 9 bases identical to TRBD2. Germline-derived CDR1 and CDR2 are SGHTA and FQGNSA. V dropped 1 base and J dropped 6; count of bases not matched to a gene: 8. CDR3 length equals 16 residues.

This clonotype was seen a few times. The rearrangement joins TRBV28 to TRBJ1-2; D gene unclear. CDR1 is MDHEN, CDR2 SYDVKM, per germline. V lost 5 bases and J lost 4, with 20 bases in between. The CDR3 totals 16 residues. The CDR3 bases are TGTGCCAGCAGTACGGAGCTCAGAAGGCCCCTCTATGGCTACACCTTC. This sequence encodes CASSTELRRPLYGYTF.

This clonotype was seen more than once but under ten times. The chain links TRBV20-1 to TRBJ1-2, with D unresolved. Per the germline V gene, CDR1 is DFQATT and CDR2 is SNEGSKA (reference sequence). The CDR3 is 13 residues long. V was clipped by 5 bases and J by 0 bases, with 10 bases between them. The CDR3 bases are TGCAGTGCTGGGCCTTATTCTAACTATGGCTACACCTTC. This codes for CSAGPYSNYGYTF.

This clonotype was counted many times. The CDR3 loop is CASRAGTDTQYF. CDR3 nucleotides: TGTGCCAGCAGGGCGGGGACAGATACGCAGTATTTT. V is TRBV7-2 and J is TRBJ2-3; D perhaps matches TRBD2 (6 bases). Trimming shortened V by 6 bases and J by 3 bases, and 7 bases separated the two germline ends. Germline V CDR1 and CDR2: SGHTA, FQGNSA. The CDR3 length is 12 residues.

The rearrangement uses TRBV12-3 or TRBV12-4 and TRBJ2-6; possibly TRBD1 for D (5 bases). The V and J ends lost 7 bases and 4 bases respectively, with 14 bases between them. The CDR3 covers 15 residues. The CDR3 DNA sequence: TGTGCCAGCACTCGTAGGGGTTCCGGGGCCAACGTCCTGACTTTC. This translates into CASTRRGSGANVLTF.

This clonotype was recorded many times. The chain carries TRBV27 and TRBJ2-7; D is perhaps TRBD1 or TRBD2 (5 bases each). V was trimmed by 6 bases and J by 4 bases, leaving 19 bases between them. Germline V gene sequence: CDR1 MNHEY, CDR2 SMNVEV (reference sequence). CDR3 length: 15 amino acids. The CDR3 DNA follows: TGTGCCAGCAGCCTCCGGGACGGTCGCTCATACGAGCAGTACTTC. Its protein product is CASSLRDGRSYEQYF.

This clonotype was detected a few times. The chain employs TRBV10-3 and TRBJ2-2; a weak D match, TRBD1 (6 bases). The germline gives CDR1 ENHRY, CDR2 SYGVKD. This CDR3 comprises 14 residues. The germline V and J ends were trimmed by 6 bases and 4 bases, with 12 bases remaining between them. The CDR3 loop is CAIRATGPTGELFF. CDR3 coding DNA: TGTGCCATCAGGGCAACAGGGCCCACCGGGGAGCTGTTTTTT.

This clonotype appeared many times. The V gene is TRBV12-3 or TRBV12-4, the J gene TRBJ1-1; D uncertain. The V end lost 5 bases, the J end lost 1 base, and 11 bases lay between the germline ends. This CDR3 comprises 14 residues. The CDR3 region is CASSPRGENTEAFF. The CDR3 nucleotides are TGTGCCAGCAGTCCGCGAGGAGAGAACACTGAAGCTTTCTTT.

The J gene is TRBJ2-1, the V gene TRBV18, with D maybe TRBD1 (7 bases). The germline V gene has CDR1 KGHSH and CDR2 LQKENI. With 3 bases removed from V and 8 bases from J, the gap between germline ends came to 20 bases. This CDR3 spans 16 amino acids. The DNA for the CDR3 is TGTGCCAGCTCACCGTTTCGGGACAGTTGGGAGGATGAGCAGTTCTTC. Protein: CASSPFRDSWEDEQFF.

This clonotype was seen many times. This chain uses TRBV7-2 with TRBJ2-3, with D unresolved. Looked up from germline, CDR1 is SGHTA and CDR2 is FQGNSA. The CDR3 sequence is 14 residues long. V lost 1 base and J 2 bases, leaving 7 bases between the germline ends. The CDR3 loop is CASSLGRPTDTQYF. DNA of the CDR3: TGTGCCAGCAGCTTAGGTCGACCCACAGATACGCAGTATTTT.

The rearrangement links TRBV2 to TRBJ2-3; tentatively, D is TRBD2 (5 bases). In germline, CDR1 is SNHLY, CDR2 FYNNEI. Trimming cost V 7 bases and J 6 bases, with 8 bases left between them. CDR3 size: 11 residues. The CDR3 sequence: CASNGGDTQYF. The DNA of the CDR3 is TGTGCCAGCAACGGAGGCGATACGCAGTATTTT.

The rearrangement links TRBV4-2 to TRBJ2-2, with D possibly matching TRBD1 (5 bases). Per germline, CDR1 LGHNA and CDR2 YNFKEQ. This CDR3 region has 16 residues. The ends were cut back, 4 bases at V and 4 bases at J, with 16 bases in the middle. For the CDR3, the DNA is TGTGCCAGCAGCCCGACTGGGGCAGAAGGCACCGGGGAGCTGTTTTTT. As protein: CASSPTGAEGTGELFF.

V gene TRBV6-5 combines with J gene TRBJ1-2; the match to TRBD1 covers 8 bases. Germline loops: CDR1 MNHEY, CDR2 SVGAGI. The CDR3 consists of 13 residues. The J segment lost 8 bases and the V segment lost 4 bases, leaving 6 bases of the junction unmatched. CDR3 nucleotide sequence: TGTGCCAGCAGTTCCCAGACAGGGGACGGCTACACCTTC. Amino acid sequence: CASSSQTGDGYTF.

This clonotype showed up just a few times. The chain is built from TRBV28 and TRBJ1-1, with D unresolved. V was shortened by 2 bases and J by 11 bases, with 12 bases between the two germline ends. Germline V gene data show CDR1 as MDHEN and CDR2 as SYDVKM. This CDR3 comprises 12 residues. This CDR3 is CASSLLRVEAFF. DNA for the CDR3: TGTGCCAGCAGTTTACTTCGGGTGGAGGCTTTCTTT.

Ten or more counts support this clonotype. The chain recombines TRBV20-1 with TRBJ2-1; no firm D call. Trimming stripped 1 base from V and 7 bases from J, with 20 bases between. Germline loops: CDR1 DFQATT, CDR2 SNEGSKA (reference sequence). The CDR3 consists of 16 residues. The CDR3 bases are TGCAGTGCTAGAGGGTCTGACTTGTCGGGTGGGAATGAGCAGTTCTTC. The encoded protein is CSARGSDLSGGNEQFF.

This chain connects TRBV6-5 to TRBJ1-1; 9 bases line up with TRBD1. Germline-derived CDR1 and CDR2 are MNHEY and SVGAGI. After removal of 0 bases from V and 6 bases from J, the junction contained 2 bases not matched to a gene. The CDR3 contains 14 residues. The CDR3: CASSYSRQGAEAFF. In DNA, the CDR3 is TGTGCCAGCAGTTACTCTCGACAGGGGGCTGAAGCTTTCTTT.

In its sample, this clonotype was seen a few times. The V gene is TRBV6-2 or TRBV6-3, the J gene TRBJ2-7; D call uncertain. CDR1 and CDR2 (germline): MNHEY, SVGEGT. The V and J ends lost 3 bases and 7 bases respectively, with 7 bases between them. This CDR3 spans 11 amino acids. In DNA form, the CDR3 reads TGTGCCAGCAGTTATTATGGAGAGCAGTACTTC. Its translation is CASSYYGEQYF.

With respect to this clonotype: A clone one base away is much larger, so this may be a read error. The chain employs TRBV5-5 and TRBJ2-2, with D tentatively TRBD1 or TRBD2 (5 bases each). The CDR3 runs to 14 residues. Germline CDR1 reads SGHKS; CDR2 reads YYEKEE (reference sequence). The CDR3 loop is CAISSGAFTGELFF. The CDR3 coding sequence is TGTGCCATCAGCTCCGGGGCATTCACCGGGGAGCTGTTTTTT.

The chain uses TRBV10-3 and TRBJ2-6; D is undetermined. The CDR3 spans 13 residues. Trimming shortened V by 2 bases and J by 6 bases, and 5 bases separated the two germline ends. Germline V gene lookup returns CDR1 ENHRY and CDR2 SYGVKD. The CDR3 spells CAISEAEANVLTF. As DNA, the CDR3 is TGTGCCATCAGTGAGGCAGAGGCCAACGTCCTGACTTTC.

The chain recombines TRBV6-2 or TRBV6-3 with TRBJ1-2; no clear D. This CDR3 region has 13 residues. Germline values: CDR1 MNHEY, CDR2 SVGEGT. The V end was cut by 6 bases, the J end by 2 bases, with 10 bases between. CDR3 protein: CASRTDANYGYTF. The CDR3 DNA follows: TGTGCCAGCAGGACCGACGCCAACTATGGCTACACCTTC.

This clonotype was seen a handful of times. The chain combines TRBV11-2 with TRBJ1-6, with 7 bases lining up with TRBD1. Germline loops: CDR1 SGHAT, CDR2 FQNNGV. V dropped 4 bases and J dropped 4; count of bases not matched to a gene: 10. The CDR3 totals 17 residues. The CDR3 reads CASSSLPGQVYNSPLHF. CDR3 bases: TGTGCCAGCAGCTCCTTACCTGGACAGGTTTATAATTCACCCCTCCACTTT.

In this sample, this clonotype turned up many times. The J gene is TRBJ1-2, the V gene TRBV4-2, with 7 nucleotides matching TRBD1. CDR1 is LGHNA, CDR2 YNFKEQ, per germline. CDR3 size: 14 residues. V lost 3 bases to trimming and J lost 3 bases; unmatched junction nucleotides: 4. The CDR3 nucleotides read TGTGCCAGCAGCCACGGACAGGCCTACTATGGCTACACCTTC. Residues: CASSHGQAYYGYTF.

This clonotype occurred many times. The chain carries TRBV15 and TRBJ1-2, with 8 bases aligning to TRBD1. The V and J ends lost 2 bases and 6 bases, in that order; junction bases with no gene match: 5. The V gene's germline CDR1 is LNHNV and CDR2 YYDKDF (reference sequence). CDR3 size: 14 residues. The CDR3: CATSRRQGRDGYTF. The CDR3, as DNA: TGTGCCACCAGCAGAAGACAGGGGCGTGATGGCTACACCTTC.

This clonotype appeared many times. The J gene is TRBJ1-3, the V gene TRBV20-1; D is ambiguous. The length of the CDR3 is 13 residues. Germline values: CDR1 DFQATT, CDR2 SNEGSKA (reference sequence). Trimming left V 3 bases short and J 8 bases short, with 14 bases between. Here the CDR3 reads CSASGTLGDTIYF. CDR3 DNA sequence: TGCAGTGCTAGTGGCACCCTCGGGGACACCATATATTTT.